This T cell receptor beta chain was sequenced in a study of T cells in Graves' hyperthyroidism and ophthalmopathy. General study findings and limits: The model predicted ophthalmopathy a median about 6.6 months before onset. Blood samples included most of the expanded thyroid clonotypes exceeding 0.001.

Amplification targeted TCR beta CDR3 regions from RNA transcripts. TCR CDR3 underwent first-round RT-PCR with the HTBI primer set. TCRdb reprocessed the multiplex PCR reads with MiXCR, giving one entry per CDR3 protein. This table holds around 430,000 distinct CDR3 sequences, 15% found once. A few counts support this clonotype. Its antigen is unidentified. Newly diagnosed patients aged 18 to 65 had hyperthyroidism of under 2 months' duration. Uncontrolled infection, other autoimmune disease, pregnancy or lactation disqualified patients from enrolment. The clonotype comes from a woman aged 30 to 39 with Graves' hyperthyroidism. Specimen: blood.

CDR3 amino acids: CAWSGTAGGYEQYF. The CDR3 DNA follows: TGTGCCTGGAGCGGTACGGCAGGAGGCTACGAGCAGTACTTC. This chain uses TRBV30 with TRBJ2-7; perhaps TRBD2 as D (5 bases). The V gene lost 3 bases and the J gene lost 3 bases, with 15 bases spanning the gap. The germline gives CDR1 GTSNPN, CDR2 SVGIG (reference sequence). The CDR3 contains 14 residues.